This T cell receptor (beta chain) derives from a study of blood T cell repertoires in COVID-19. At the level of the study: Acute and convalescent COVID-19 samples came from the United States, Italy and Spain. T cells, B-cell-depleted T cells, or PBMCs supplied cDNA or gDNA.

Germline values: CDR1 SGDLS, CDR2 YYNGEE. The CDR3 consists of 16 residues. The trim removed 0 bases at V and 0 bases at J, leaving 5 bases unmatched. Original handling: From reference gene primer amplification, estimates of nucleated cell counts were derived. The data were produced by immunoSEQ multiplex PCR, yet TCRdb's version contains in-frame clones alone and is incomplete. V, J and clone size are those of that table, while D and trimming were read from the DNA. This sample carries a few hundred thousand clones, about four fifths of them seen once, and the ten largest clones take approximately 3.2%.

The genes are TRBV9 and TRBJ2-5, with 7 bases lining up with TRBD2. Sequenced: peripheral blood. The receptor comes from a woman under 30 with acute or convalescent COVID-19. CDR3 sequence: CASSVAGGFYQETQYF. CDR3 nucleotide sequence: TGTGCCAGCAGCGTAGCGGGAGGCTTTTACCAAGAGACCCAGTACTTC. Variable domain in full (rest from reference TRBV9 and TRBJ2-5): DSGVTQTPKHLITATGQRVTLRCSPRSGDLSVYWYQQSLDQGLQFLIQYYNGEERAKGNILERFSAQQFPDLHSELNLSSLELGDSALYFCASSVAGGFYQETQYFGPGTRLLVL.